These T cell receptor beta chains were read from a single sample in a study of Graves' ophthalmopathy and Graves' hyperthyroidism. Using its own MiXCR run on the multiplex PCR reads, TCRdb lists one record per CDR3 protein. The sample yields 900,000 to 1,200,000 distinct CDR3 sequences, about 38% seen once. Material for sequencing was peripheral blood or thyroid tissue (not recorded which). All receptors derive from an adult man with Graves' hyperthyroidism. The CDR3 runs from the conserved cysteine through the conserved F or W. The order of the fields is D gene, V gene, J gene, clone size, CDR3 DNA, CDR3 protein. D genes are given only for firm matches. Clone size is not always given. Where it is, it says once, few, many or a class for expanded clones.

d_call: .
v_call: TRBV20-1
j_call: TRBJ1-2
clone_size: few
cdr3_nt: TGCAGTGCCACCCCCGGGCTGATTAGTCTAAGCGGAGGCTACACCTTC
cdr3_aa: CSATPGLISLSGGYTF

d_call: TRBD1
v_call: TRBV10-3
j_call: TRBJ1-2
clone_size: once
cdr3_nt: TGTGCCATCAGTGAGGAAACAGGGGATGGCTACACCTTC
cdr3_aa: CAISEETGDGYTF

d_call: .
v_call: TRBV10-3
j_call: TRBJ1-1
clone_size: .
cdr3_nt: TGTGCCATCAGTGGCCGGGACACTGAAGCTTTCTTT
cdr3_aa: CAISGRDTEAFF

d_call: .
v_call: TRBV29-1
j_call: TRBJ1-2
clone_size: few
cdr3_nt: TGCAGCGTTGTGGGCTACACCTTC
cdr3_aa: CSVVGYTF

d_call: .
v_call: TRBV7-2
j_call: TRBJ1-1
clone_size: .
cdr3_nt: TGTGCCAGCAGCTTACGGTCAGGGACGAACACTGAAGCTTTCTTT
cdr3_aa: CASSLRSGTNTEAFF

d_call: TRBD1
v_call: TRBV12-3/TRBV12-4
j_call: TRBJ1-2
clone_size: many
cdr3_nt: TGTGCCAGCAGTGCGAACCCCCGGGACAGAAACTATGGCTACACCTTC
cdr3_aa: CASSANPRDRNYGYTF

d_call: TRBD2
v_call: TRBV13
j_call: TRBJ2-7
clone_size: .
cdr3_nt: TGTGCCAGCAGCTTTAGATCGGGGGGAGCCCCGGGCGAGCAGTACTTC
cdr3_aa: CASSFRSGGAPGEQYF

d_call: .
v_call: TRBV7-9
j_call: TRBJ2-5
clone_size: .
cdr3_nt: TGTGCCAGCAGTCGCTCGCCCAGGGACAACCAAGAGACCCAGTACTTC
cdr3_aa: CASSRSPRDNQETQYF

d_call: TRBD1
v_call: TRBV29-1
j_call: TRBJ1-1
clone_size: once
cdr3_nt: TGCAGCCGAGCCCGGACAGGGGAGTTTTCGCCCTCGCGGGTGAACACTGAAGCTTTCTTT
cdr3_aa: CSRARTGEFSPSRVNTEAFF

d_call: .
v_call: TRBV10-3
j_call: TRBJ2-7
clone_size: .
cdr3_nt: TGTGCCAGCTCGACAATCCCCCGGGCGCCGAACGAGCAGTACTTC
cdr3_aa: CASSTIPRAPNEQYF

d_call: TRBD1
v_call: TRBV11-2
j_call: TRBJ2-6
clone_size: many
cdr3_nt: TGTGCCAGCAGCGCTCGGACAGGGGCTGGGGCCAACGTCCTGACTTTC
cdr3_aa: CASSARTGAGANVLTF

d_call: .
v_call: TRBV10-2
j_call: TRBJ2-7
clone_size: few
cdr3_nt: TGTGCCAGCAGTGATTCCGGGGTTTCCTACGAGCAGTACTTC
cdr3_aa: CASSDSGVSYEQYF

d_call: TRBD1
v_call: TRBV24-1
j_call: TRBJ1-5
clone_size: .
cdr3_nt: TGTGCTAGGGAACAGGGGGGCAATCAGCCCCAGCATTTT
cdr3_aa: CAREQGGNQPQHF

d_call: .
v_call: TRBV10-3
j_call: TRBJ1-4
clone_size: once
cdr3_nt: TGTGCCTCAAGGGGCCTAGCGGTCGGGTACGAGCAGTCAACTAATGAAAAACTGTTTTTT
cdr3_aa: CASRGLAVGYEQSTNEKLFF

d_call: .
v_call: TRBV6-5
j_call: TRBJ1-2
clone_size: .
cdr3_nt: TGTGCCAGCAGTTACTCGGCAGGGAAAGGTGGCGGCTACACCTTC
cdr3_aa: CASSYSAGKGGGYTF

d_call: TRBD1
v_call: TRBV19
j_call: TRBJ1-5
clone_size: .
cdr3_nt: TGTGCCAGTAGTGACAGGGGGCGCGGCTTGCCCCAGCATTTT
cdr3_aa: CASSDRGRGLPQHF

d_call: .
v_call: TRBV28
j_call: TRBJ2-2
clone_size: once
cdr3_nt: TGTGCCAGCTTAGAAGTTCTCGGGTGGGGCGGGGAGCTGTTTTTT
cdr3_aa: CASLEVLGWGGELFF

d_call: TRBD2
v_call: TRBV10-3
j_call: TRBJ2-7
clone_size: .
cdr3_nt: TGTGCCATCAAGCGAGCGGGAGCGTTCGAGCAGTACTTC
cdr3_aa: CAIKRAGAFEQYF

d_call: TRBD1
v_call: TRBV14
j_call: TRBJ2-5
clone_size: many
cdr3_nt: TGTGCCAGCAGCCAGCCGACAGGGCTCCGGGAGACCCAGTACTTC
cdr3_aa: CASSQPTGLRETQYF

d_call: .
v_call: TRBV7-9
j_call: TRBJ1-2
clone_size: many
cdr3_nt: TGTGCCAGCAGCTCCCATCCACTCTATGGCTACACCTTC
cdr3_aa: CASSSHPLYGYTF

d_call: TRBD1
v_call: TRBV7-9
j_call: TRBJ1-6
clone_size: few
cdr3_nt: TGTGCCAGCAGCCCGGGACAGCATAAGCTGCACTTT
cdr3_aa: CASSPGQHKLHF

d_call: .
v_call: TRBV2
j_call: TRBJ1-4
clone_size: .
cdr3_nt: TGTGCCAGCAGTGTTTCCAGGGGTGGGGAAAAACTGTTTTTT
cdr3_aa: CASSVSRGGEKLFF

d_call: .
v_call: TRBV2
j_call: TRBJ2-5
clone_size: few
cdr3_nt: TGTGCCAGCAGCCGCCAGTCGTTGGGGACCCAGTACTTC
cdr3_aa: CASSRQSLGTQYF

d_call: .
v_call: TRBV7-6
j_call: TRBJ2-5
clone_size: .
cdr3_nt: TGTGCCAGCAGCTTAGACAGGTCGGGGGCCGGGGAGACCCAGTACTTC
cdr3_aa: CASSLDRSGAGETQYF

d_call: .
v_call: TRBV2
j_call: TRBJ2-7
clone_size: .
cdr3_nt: TGTGCCAGCAGTGGTATCCGGGACGGCGAGCAGTACTTC
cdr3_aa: CASSGIRDGEQYF

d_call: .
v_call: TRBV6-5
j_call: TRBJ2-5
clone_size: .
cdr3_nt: TGTGCCAGCAGTTACTGGGGGCAGGGGGAGGCCCAAGAGACCCAGTACTTC
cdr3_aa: CASSYWGQGEAQETQYF